The 21 T cell receptor beta chains reported below all come from one sample, sequenced in a study of blood T cell repertoires in COVID-19. Repertoires were generated with immunoSEQ multiplex PCR, while TCRdb's copy carries only in-frame clones and drops some. The sample has approximately 440,000 clones, roughly 87% seen once. The sequencing input was PBMCs or T cells enriched from blood (not recorded which). The receptors originated from a young man who had recovered from COVID-19.

This clone was seen more than once but under ten times. This chain uses TRBV6-1 with TRBJ2-3, with TRBD2 matching 7 bases. The CDR3 consists of 17 residues. Germline V gene sequence: CDR1 MNHNS, CDR2 SASEGT. With 2 bases clipped from V and 2 bases from J, the junction kept 10 bases outside the gene matches. The CDR3 region has the DNA TGTGCCAGCAGTGAAAGGCCTAGCGGAATACTCACAGATACGCAGTATTTT. Translated, it gives CASSERPSGILTDTQYF.

CDR3 nucleotide sequence: TGTGCCTGGAGTGAGCGGTATGAGCAGTTCTTC. Translated, it gives CAWSERYEQFF. The chain combines TRBV30 with TRBJ2-1; D perhaps matches TRBD2 (5 bases). Deletions cut 1 base from V and 8 bases from J, with 6 bases between. Germline V lookup: CDR1 GTSNPN, CDR2 SVGIG (reference sequence). The CDR3 covers 11 residues.

J is TRBJ1-1 and V is TRBV7-3; 7 nucleotides align to TRBD1. From germline, CDR1 is SGHTA and CDR2 FQGTGA. This CDR3 region has 14 residues. Trimming removed 1 base from V and 6 bases from J; junction bases left unmatched: 5. CDR3 nucleotide sequence: TGTGCCAGCAGCTTAATGGTAGGGGGCCCTGAAGCTTTCTTT. Residues: CASSLMVGGPEAFF.

This clone was seen more than once but under ten times. V usage is TRBV21-1 and J usage is TRBJ2-3; TRBD2 is the table's D call and was not checked against the DNA. TRBV21-1 has pseudogene status. CDR3 size: 15 residues. As DNA, the CDR3 is TGTGCCAGCAGCAAACTAGCGGGAGTTTCAGATACGCAGTATTTT. This codes for CASSKLAGVSDTQYF.

The chain links TRBV18 to TRBJ2-1; D is perhaps TRBD1 (6 bases). V was trimmed by 3 bases and J by 5 bases, leaving 8 bases between them. The CDR3 has 13 residues. The germline V gene has CDR1 KGHSH and CDR2 LQKENI. In DNA form, the CDR3 reads TGTGCCAGCTCACCTGACAGGAACAATGAGCAGTTCTTC. This sequence encodes CASSPDRNNEQFF.

The V call is TRBV11-2, the J call TRBJ2-4; D unclear. The CDR3 runs 15 residues. V was pared by 2 bases and J by 0 bases, with 8 bases between. Germline V CDR1 and CDR2: SGHAT, FQNNGV. The CDR3 loop reads CASSLNTLAKNIQYF. The CDR3 nucleotides are TGTGCCAGCAGCTTAAACACATTAGCCAAAAACATTCAGTACTTC.

This chain joins TRBV18 and TRBJ1-1; tentatively, D is TRBD1 (6 bases). CDR1 and CDR2 (germline): KGHSH, LQKENI. This CDR3 is 15 amino acids long. V lost 0 bases and J 3 bases, leaving 11 bases between the germline ends. The DNA of the CDR3 is TGTGCCAGCTCACCACCTGCAGGGGTTTACACTGAAGCTTTCTTT. Residues: CASSPPAGVYTEAFF.

The genes are TRBV4-1 and TRBJ1-1, with D possibly TRBD1 on 5 matching bases. This CDR3 contains 16 residues. In germline, CDR1 is MGHRA, CDR2 YSYEKL. Trimming removed 1 base at V and 1 base at J, with 13 bases between. CDR3 sequence reads: CASSQVRDRKNTEAFF. CDR3 nucleotides: TGCGCCAGCAGCCAAGTTCGTGACAGAAAGAACACTGAAGCTTTCTTT.

The V gene is TRBV27, the J gene TRBJ2-5; perhaps TRBD1 as D (5 bases). Germline loops: CDR1 MNHEY, CDR2 SMNVEV (reference sequence). V was cut by 3 bases and J by 1 base, with 24 bases left in between. CDR3 length: 19 amino acids. The CDR3 region has the DNA TGTGCCAGCAGTTTTTCCGAGCCCGTAACGACAGACCCCCAAGAGACCCAGTACTTC. Its protein is CASSFSEPVTTDPQETQYF.

The gene calls are TRBV18 and TRBJ1-2; unclear D gene. The CDR3 has 15 amino acids. The germline V gene encodes CDR1 KGHSH and CDR2 LQKENI. V gave up 3 bases and J gave up 1 base, with 12 bases separating them. The CDR3 DNA sequence: TGTGCCAGCTCACCCTCCACGGGTCTTAACTATGGCTACACCTTC. Translating gives CASSPSTGLNYGYTF.

This chain uses TRBV6-5 with TRBJ1-4, with 9 nucleotides matching TRBD1. Per germline, CDR1 MNHEY and CDR2 SVGAGI. The CDR3 is made up of 14 amino acids. Trimming took 6 bases from V and 6 from J; bases not matched to a gene: 5. The CDR3 protein is CASRAGTGYEKLFF. CDR3 nucleotides: TGTGCCAGCAGGGCCGGGACAGGGTATGAAAAACTGTTTTTT.

The chain uses TRBV25-1 and TRBJ1-1, with TRBD1 as a possible D gene (5 bases). This CDR3 comprises 15 residues. CDR1 and CDR2 from the germline V gene are MGHDK and SYGVNS. V lost 0 bases and J lost 2, with 10 bases in between. The CDR3: CASSEYGAGNTEAFF. Written as DNA, the CDR3 is TGTGCCAGCAGTGAATATGGGGCAGGTAACACTGAAGCTTTCTTT.

The rearrangement uses TRBV24-1 and TRBJ2-7; 9 bases align to TRBD1. There are 14 residues in the CDR3. J gave up 6 bases and V 7 bases, and 9 bases lay outside the gene matches. From germline, CDR1 is KGHDR and CDR2 SFDVKD. The CDR3 DNA reads TGTGCCACCAGGGGAACAGGGGGCAGGGGCGAGCAGTACTTC. Its protein is CATRGTGGRGEQYF.

J is TRBJ1-4 and V is TRBV19, with D perhaps matching TRBD1 (5 bases). Germline V gives CDR1 LNHDA, CDR2 SQIVND (reference sequence). V shed 5 bases and J shed 8 bases, with 18 bases lying between them. This CDR3 spans 15 amino acids. The CDR3 bases are TGTGCCAGTAGTCCCCAAGGGGCCGGAGCGGAAAAACTGTTTTTT. It is translated as CASSPQGAGAEKLFF.

This rearrangement joins TRBV2 to TRBJ1-2; 10 bases are shared with TRBD1. J gave up 4 bases and V 5 bases, and 4 bases lay outside the gene matches. Germline CDR1 reads SNHLY; CDR2 reads FYNNEI. This CDR3 is built from 14 residues. This chain's CDR3 is CASSSDRGAYGYTF. The CDR3 DNA reads as TGTGCCAGCAGTTCGGACAGGGGGGCCTATGGCTACACCTTC.

The chain uses TRBV15 and TRBJ2-3; 8 bases fit TRBD2. V shed 1 base, J shed 1 base, and the junction held 7 bases outside the gene matches. This CDR3 is built from 17 residues. Looked up from germline, CDR1 is LNHNV and CDR2 is YYDKDF (reference sequence). The CDR3 nucleotides are TGTGCCACCAGCAGAGCGGTCGCGGGGGGAGGCACAGATACGCAGTATTTT. It is translated as CATSRAVAGGGTDTQYF.

The J gene is TRBJ2-2, the V gene TRBV5-3; TRBD1 matches 9 bases. TRBV5-3 is an ORF, with its function uncertain. With 0 bases clipped from V and 5 bases from J, the junction kept 2 bases outside the gene matches. The CDR3 length is 15 residues. The CDR3 bases are TGTGCCAGAAGCTTGGGACAGGGGGAAACCGGGGAGCTGTTTTTT. Amino acid sequence: CARSLGQGETGELFF.

The V and J genes are TRBV3-1 (or the pseudogene TRBV3-2) and TRBJ1-2; TRBD1 is a possible D gene (5 bases). The CDR3 is 14 residues long. Trimming left V 0 bases short and J 8 bases short, with 13 bases between. Per germline, CDR1 LGHDT and CDR2 YNNKEL (reference sequence). CDR3 sequence (DNA): TGTGCCAGCAGCCAAGACCACCAGGGTGGAGGCTACACCTTC. Protein sequence: CASSQDHQGGGYTF.

The genes are TRBV28 and TRBJ1-3; the match to TRBD1 covers 7 bases. CDR1 is MDHEN, CDR2 SYDVKM, per germline. The CDR3 contains 13 residues. V shed 8 bases and J 3 bases; nucleotides not matched to a gene: 4. The CDR3 spells CASGGTVGNTIYF. CDR3 in DNA: TGTGCCAGCGGGGGGACAGTTGGAAACACCATATATTTT.

V gene TRBV14 combines with J gene TRBJ2-7, with D maybe TRBD2 (6 bases). The V end was cut by 6 bases, the J end by 3 bases, with 18 bases between. CDR1 SGHDN and CDR2 FVKESK come from the germline V gene. CDR3 length equals 15 residues. The CDR3 coding sequence is TGTGCCAGCAGACTTTCGGGAGCGAGCCACTACGAGCAGTACTTC. Its protein is CASRLSGASHYEQYF.

This clone has more than one count but fewer than ten. The chain employs TRBV5-1 and TRBJ2-5; 12 positions agree with TRBD1. The CDR3 runs to 16 residues. Germline CDR1 reads SGHRS; CDR2 reads YFSETQ. After removal of 4 bases from V and 4 bases from J, the junction contained 8 bases not matched to a gene. The CDR3 DNA reads TGCGCCAGCAGCCCCGCCGGGACAGGGGGCGGAGAGACCCAGTACTTC. Its translation: CASSPAGTGGGETQYF.